The 6 T cell receptor beta chains below were found in one sample sequenced in a study of cytomegalovirus exposure and HLA in healthy donors. The PCR had 60 Vbeta and 13 Jbeta primers. TCRdb's table, derived via immunoSEQ multiplex PCR, lists solely in-frame clones and lacks some. The repertoire holds under 200,000 clones, with 80% to 85% as singletons. The sequenced material came from PBMCs. The origin of the receptors is a human donor in good health.

The J gene is TRBJ2-5, the V gene TRBV4-3; tentatively, D is TRBD2 (6 bases). The J call may be faulty, since TRBJ2-7 better matches the DNA end. The CDR3 contains 18 residues. The germline V gene encodes CDR1 LGHNA and CDR2 YSLEER. The DNA of the CDR3 is TGCGCCAGCAGCCATTTCCCGTTGGGGGGAAAGAGCTCCTACGAGCAGTACTTC. This codes for CASSHFPLGGKSSYEQYF.

This chain connects TRBV7-2 to TRBJ1-6; 8 bases fit TRBD1. With 1 base clipped from V and 7 bases from J, the junction kept 6 bases outside the gene matches. CDR3 length equals 16 residues. The germline CDR1 and CDR2 sequences are SGHTA and FQGNSA. In DNA, the CDR3 is TGTGCCAGCAGCTTAGATTCAGGGGGCAGAAATTCACCCCTCCACTTT. Translation: CASSLDSGGRNSPLHF. Full variable domain (rest looked up from reference TRBV7-2 and TRBJ1-6): GAGVSQSPSNKVTEKGKDVELRCDPISGHTALYWYRQSLGQGLEFLIYFQGNSAPDKSGLPSDRFSAERTGGSVSTLTIQRTQQEDSAVYLCASSLDSGGRNSPLHFGNGTRLTVT.

This clone showed up just a few times. This rearrangement joins TRBV23-1 to TRBJ2-1, with D hard to call. TRBV23-1 is recorded as an ORF, its role being uncertain. The CDR3 consists of 14 residues. V was trimmed by 3 bases and J by 1 base, leaving 7 bases between them. In DNA, the CDR3 is TGCGCCAGCAGTCACCGAGATTCCTACAATGAGCAGTTCTTC. Residues: CASSHRDSYNEQFF.

The rearrangement links TRBV6-1 to TRBJ1-5; D not resolved. Looked up from germline, CDR1 is MNHNS and CDR2 is SASEGT. Trimming left V 8 bases short and J 4 bases short, with 12 bases between. This CDR3 is built from 13 residues. CDR3 nucleotides: TGTGCCAGCCGAATACAAAATAATCAGCCCCAGCATTTT. Translated: CASRIQNNQPQHF.

This clone has only a few counts. This chain connects TRBV7-2 to TRBJ2-5, with D tentatively TRBD2 (6 bases). V was shortened by 2 bases and J by 5 bases, with 15 bases between the two germline ends. Germline V gives CDR1 SGHTA, CDR2 FQGNSA. The CDR3 is 15 amino acids. The CDR3 DNA sequence: TGTGCCAGCAGCTTATCTGTTAGCGGTCAGGAGACCCAGTACTTC. The encoded protein is CASSLSVSGQETQYF.

This clone was observed once. V and J are TRBV10-2 and TRBJ2-7; D possibly corresponds to TRBD1 (6 bases). The CDR3 length is 14 residues. Trimming stripped 6 bases from V and 2 bases from J, with 14 bases between. Germline V gives CDR1 WSHSY, CDR2 SAAADI. CDR3 in amino acids: CASRVQGPAYEQYF. DNA of the CDR3: TGCGCCAGCAGGGTACAGGGCCCAGCCTACGAGCAGTACTTC.